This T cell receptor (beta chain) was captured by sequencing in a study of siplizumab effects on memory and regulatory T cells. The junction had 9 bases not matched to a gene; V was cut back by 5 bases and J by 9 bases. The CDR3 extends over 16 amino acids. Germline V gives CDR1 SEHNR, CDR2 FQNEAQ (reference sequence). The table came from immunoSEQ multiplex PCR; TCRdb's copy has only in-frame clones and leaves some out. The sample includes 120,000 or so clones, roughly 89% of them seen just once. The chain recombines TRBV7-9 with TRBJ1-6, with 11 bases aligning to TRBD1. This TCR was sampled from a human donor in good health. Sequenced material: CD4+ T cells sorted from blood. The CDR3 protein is CASSTNSGTGGSPLHF. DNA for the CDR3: TGTGCCAGCAGCACCAATTCCGGGACAGGGGGTTCACCCCTCCACTTT.